This T cell receptor (beta chain) was retrieved from a study of graft-versus-host responses after intestinal transplantation. Points from the study as a whole: Allograft clonal ratios (graft-versus-host to host-versus-graft) were high in patients who had graft-donor T cell macrochimerism.

The CDR3 contains 14 residues. Germline-derived CDR1 and CDR2 are MNHEY and SMNVEV (reference sequence). Trimming took off 3 bases at V and 7 bases at J, with 16 bases between the two ends. For this clone: What it binds is not known.

The table came from immunoSEQ multiplex PCR; TCRdb's copy has only in-frame clones and leaves some out. The table lists more than 100,000 clones, just under 95% of them singletons, with more than 0.095% in the top ten. This sequence was found in a human donor who received an intestinal transplant. This chain joins TRBV27 and TRBJ2-7; D possibly corresponds to TRBD2 (6 bases). The sample consisted of unstimulated CD4+ T cells sorted from spleen or lymph node cells, taken before intestinal transplant. The CDR3 is CASSFGGRSGEQYF. DNA for the CDR3: TGTGCCAGCAGTTTTGGGGGGAGGTCAGGTGAGCAGTACTTC.